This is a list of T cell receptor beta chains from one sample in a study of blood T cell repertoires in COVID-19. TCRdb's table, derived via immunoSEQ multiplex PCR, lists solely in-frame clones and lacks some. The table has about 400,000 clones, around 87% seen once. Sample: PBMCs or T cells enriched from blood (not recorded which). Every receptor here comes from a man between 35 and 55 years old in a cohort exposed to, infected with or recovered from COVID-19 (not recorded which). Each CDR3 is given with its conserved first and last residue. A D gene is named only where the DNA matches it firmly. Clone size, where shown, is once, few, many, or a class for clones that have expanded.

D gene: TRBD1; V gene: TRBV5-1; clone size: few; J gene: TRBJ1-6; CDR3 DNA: TGCGCCAGCAGACCGGGGACAGGGCATAATTCACCCCTCCACTTT; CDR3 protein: CASRPGTGHNSPLHF
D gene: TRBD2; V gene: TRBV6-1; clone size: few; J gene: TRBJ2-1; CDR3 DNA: TGTGCCAGCAGTGACAAGACTAGCGGCTACTCCTACAATGAGCAGTTCTTC; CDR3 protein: CASSDKTSGYSYNEQFF
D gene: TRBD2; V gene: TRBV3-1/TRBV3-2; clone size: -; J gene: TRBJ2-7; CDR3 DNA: TGTGCCAGCAGCCAAAATCTAGCGGGAGGGCAGGTTGAGCAGTACTTC; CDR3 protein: CASSQNLAGGQVEQYF
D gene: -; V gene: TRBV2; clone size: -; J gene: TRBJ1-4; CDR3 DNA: TGTGCCAGCAGTGTATTAAGGGAGCGTAGCGAAAAACTGTTTTTT; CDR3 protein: CASSVLRERSEKLFF
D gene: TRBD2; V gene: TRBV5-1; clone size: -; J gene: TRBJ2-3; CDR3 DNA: TGCGCCAGCAGCGGCATCCTAGCGGGAGTAGCAGATACGCAGTATTTT; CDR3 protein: CASSGILAGVADTQYF
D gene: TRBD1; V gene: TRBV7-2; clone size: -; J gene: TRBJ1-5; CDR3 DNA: TGTGCCAGCAGTTACAGGGGTAATCAGCCCCAGCATTTT; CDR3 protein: CASSYRGNQPQHF
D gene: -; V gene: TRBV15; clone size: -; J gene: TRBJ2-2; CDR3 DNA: TGTGCCACCAGCAGTCAAGGGGGTAGCACCGGGGAGCTGTTTTTT; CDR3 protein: CATSSQGGSTGELFF
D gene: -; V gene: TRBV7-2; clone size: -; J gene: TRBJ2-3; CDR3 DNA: TGTGCCAGCAGCTTAGGGCCAGGGGGAGGAGATACGCAGTATTTT; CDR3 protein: CASSLGPGGGDTQYF
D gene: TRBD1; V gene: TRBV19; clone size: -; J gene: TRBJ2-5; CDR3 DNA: TGTGCCAGTAGTATAGGACAGGGGGAGACCCAGTACTTC; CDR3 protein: CASSIGQGETQYF
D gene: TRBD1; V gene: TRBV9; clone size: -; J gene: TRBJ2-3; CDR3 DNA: TGTGCCAGCAGCGTAGGGGACAGGAGGGGAGATACGCAGTATTTT; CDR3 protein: CASSVGDRRGDTQYF
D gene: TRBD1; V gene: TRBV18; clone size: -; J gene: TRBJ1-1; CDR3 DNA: TGTGCCAGCTCACGAACACTTACAGGGGCGGAGACTGAAGCTTTCTTT; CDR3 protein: CASSRTLTGAETEAFF
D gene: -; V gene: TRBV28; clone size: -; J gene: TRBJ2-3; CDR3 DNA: TGTGCCAGCAGTACGGGAGCAGATACGCAGTATTTT; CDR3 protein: CASSTGADTQYF
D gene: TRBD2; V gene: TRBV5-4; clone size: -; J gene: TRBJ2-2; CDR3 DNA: TGTGCCAGCAGCTTTAGCGGGAGGGGTTCCGGGGAGCTGTTTTTT; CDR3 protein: CASSFSGRGSGELFF